This TCR beta chain was obtained from a study of siplizumab effects on memory and regulatory T cells. Repertoires were generated with immunoSEQ multiplex PCR, while TCRdb's copy carries only in-frame clones and drops some. The sample lists about 120,000 clones; 94% were seen once. General observations from the study: Siplizumab gave mappable alloreactive CD4+ clones an average Treg-derived fraction of nearly 70%, against approximately 29% in controls.

CDR1 and CDR2 (germline): LNHDA, SQIVND (reference sequence). With V trimmed by 4 bases and J by 0 bases, 11 bases remained unmatched. The CDR3 length is 18 residues. With respect to this clone: Antigen specificity is unknown.

The TCR originated in a human donor in good health. Material for sequencing was non-Treg CD4+ T cells sorted from blood. The chain carries TRBV19 and TRBJ1-3; TRBD1 matches 8 bases. CDR3 loop: CASSTDRGYTSSGNTIYF. The DNA of the CDR3 is TGTGCCAGTAGTACCGACAGGGGCTATACTTCCTCTGGAAACACCATATATTTT. The variable domain in full, completed from reference TRBV19 and TRBJ1-3, reads DGGITQSPKYLFRKEGQNVTLSCEQNLNHDAMYWYRQDPGQGLRLIYYSQIVNDFQKGDIAEGYSVSREKKESFPLTVTSAQKNPTAFYLCASSTDRGYTSSGNTIYFGEGSWLTVV.